Below, 8 T cell receptor beta chains from the same sample are listed, as sequenced in a study of blood T cell repertoires in COVID-19. Profiling relied on immunoSEQ multiplex PCR, and the TCRdb table lists in-frame clones only, not all of them. The sample consists of 250,000 to 350,000 clones, 87% of them appearing once. Sequencing input: peripheral blood. These receptors were taken from a woman in her fifties or sixties who had recovered from COVID-19.

The chain recombines TRBV7-2 with TRBJ1-3; TRBD1 matches at 8 bases. Germline loops: CDR1 SGHTA, CDR2 FQGNSA. The CDR3 totals 15 residues. V lost 5 bases to trimming and J lost 0 bases; unmatched junction nucleotides: 3. The CDR3 DNA reads TGTGCCAGCAGCCGGACAGGGCCCTCTGGAAACACCATATATTTT. This codes for CASSRTGPSGNTIYF.

The chain employs TRBV29-1 and TRBJ2-5; TRBD2 matches at 7 bases. The CDR3 is 12 amino acids. The V gene's germline CDR1 is SQVTM and CDR2 ANQGSEA. V was clipped by 3 bases and J by 5 bases; unmatched bases: 3. CDR3 amino acids: CSVDRGGETQYF. The CDR3 DNA reads TGCAGCGTTGATCGCGGGGGTGAGACCCAGTACTTC.

The genes are TRBV9 and TRBJ2-3; D is undetermined. The CDR3 has 15 amino acids. V lost 0 bases and J lost 2, with 10 bases in between. Germline V gives CDR1 SGDLS, CDR2 YYNGEE. The CDR3 nucleotides are TGTGCCAGCAGCGTAGAGCCTAGGATCACAGATACGCAGTATTTT. It specifies CASSVEPRITDTQYF.

This clone was seen more than once but under ten times. The chain employs TRBV12-3 or TRBV12-4 and TRBJ1-2, with 7 positions matching TRBD1. This CDR3 has 13 residues. The ends lost 5 bases at V and 6 bases at J; junction bases unmatched: 6. In nucleotides, the CDR3 is TGTGCCAGCAGTCTGCAGGGGGAAAATGGCTACACCTTC. Its protein product is CASSLQGENGYTF.

This sequence joins TRBV10-2 and TRBJ2-1, with 8 bases fitting TRBD2. The CDR3 is 17 amino acids. The ends lost 7 bases at V and 1 base at J; junction bases unmatched: 12. Germline values: CDR1 WSHSY, CDR2 SAAADI. The CDR3 DNA reads as TGCGCCAGCACTAGGACTAGCTCAGGACGTTCCTACAATGAGCAGTTCTTC. Protein product: CASTRTSSGRSYNEQFF.

The CDR3 sequence is CATSDLGLGYTF. The CDR3 DNA sequence: TGTGCCACCAGTGACTTGGGCCTTGGCTACACCTTC. This chain connects TRBV24-1 to TRBJ1-2; D unresolved. Looked up from germline, CDR1 is KGHDR and CDR2 is SFDVKD. V dropped 4 bases and J dropped 7 bases, with 9 bases sitting between them. The CDR3 contains 12 residues.

The chain recombines TRBV19 with TRBJ2-1, with TRBD2 as a possible D gene (5 bases). From germline, CDR1 is LNHDA and CDR2 SQIVND (reference sequence). This CDR3 has 14 residues. V lost 6 bases, J lost 12 bases, and 21 bases lay in between. CDR3 region: CASRVGEGSVGQFF. CDR3 DNA sequence: TGTGCCAGTAGAGTGGGTGAGGGATCGGTGGGGCAGTTCTTC.

This rearrangement joins TRBV19 to TRBJ2-3, with D possibly being TRBD1 (6 bases). The CDR3 has 15 amino acids. Germline-derived CDR1 and CDR2 are LNHDA and SQIVND (reference sequence). V was trimmed by 4 bases and J by 1 base, leaving 12 bases between them. The CDR3: CASSTMGAGTDTQYF. The CDR3 region has the DNA TGTGCCAGTAGTACGATGGGGGCCGGCACAGATACGCAGTATTTT. Based on the CDR3 plus reference TRBV19 and TRBJ2-3, the full variable domain is DGGITQSPKYLFRKEGQNVTLSCEQNLNHDAMYWYRQDPGQGLRLIYYSQIVNDFQKGDIAEGYSVSREKKESFPLTVTSAQKNPTAFYLCASSTMGAGTDTQYFGPGTRLTVL.